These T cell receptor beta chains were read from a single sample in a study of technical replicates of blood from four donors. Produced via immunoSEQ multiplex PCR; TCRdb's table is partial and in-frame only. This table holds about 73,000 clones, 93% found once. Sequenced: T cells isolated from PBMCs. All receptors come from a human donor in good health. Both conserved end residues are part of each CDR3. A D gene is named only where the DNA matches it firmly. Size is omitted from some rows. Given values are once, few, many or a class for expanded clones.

cdr3_aa: CASSVARSSYNSPLHF; cdr3_nt: TGTGCCAGCAGTGTTGCACGGAGCTCCTATAATTCACCCCTCCACTTT; clone_size: NA; j_call: TRBJ1-6; v_call: TRBV2; d_call: NA
cdr3_aa: CASSNRGNNYGYTF; cdr3_nt: TGTGCCAGCAGCAACAGGGGAAATAACTATGGCTACACCTTC; clone_size: NA; j_call: TRBJ1-2; v_call: TRBV13; d_call: TRBD1
cdr3_aa: CASSLSGVMNSPLHF; cdr3_nt: TGTGCCAGCAGTCTCTCAGGGGTGATGAATTCACCCCTCCACTTT; clone_size: NA; j_call: TRBJ1-6; v_call: TRBV28; d_call: NA
cdr3_aa: CASSYFRNTEAFF; cdr3_nt: TGTGCCAGCAGTTACTTTCGGAACACTGAAGCTTTCTTT; clone_size: NA; j_call: TRBJ1-1; v_call: TRBV6-5; d_call: NA
cdr3_aa: CASSISGAGANVLTF; cdr3_nt: TGTGCCAGTAGTATTTCGGGGGCTGGGGCCAACGTCCTGACTTTC; clone_size: NA; j_call: TRBJ2-6; v_call: TRBV19; d_call: NA
cdr3_aa: CASRVGREETQYF; cdr3_nt: TGTGCCAGCAGGGTTGGGAGGGAAGAGACCCAGTACTTC; clone_size: NA; j_call: TRBJ2-5; v_call: TRBV28; d_call: TRBD2
cdr3_aa: CSVEETGGSDYEQYF; cdr3_nt: TGCAGCGTTGAAGAGACAGGGGGCAGTGACTACGAGCAGTACTTC; clone_size: NA; j_call: TRBJ2-7; v_call: TRBV29-1; d_call: TRBD1
cdr3_aa: CASSLPGFAYGYTF; cdr3_nt: TGTGCCAGCAGTTTACCAGGGTTCGCCTATGGCTACACCTTC; clone_size: NA; j_call: TRBJ1-2; v_call: TRBV28; d_call: NA
cdr3_aa: CAVQPGTASYNEQFF; cdr3_nt: TGTGCCGTTCAACCCGGGACAGCCTCCTACAATGAGCAGTTCTTC; clone_size: NA; j_call: TRBJ2-1; v_call: TRBV27; d_call: TRBD1
cdr3_aa: CASSSNRGRGTEAFF; cdr3_nt: TGTGCCAGCAGCTCCAACAGGGGGCGAGGGACTGAAGCTTTCTTT; clone_size: NA; j_call: TRBJ1-1; v_call: TRBV7-6; d_call: TRBD1
cdr3_aa: CASSRLLAGVYEQYF; cdr3_nt: TGTGCCAGCTCACGACTCCTAGCGGGAGTTTACGAGCAGTACTTC; clone_size: once; j_call: TRBJ2-7; v_call: TRBV18; d_call: TRBD2
cdr3_aa: CASSAATLAGQETQYF; cdr3_nt: TGTGCCAGCAGTGCGGCTACACTAGCGGGGCAAGAGACCCAGTACTTC; clone_size: NA; j_call: TRBJ2-5; v_call: TRBV25-1; d_call: TRBD2
cdr3_aa: CASSDRTRDSGTQYF; cdr3_nt: TGTGCCAGCAGTGACCGGACCCGGGACAGCGGCACACAGTACTTC; clone_size: NA; j_call: TRBJ2-4; v_call: TRBV25-1; d_call: TRBD1
cdr3_aa: CAIRDRDSGANVLTF; cdr3_nt: TGCGCCATCCGGGACAGGGATTCTGGGGCCAACGTCCTGACTTTC; clone_size: once; j_call: TRBJ2-6; v_call: TRBV5-1; d_call: TRBD1
cdr3_aa: CASSEGAAGGPYEQYF; cdr3_nt: TGCGCCAGCAGTGAGGGGGCAGCGGGAGGGCCTTACGAGCAGTACTTC; clone_size: NA; j_call: TRBJ2-7; v_call: TRBV10-1; d_call: TRBD2
cdr3_aa: CAWRGRLNTEAFF; cdr3_nt: TGTGCCTGGAGGGGCAGGTTGAACACTGAAGCTTTCTTT; clone_size: NA; j_call: TRBJ1-1; v_call: TRBV30; d_call: NA
cdr3_aa: CASSLETLDSTYGYTF; cdr3_nt: TGTGCCAGCAGTCTCGAAACGCTGGACAGCACCTATGGCTACACCTTC; clone_size: NA; j_call: TRBJ1-2; v_call: TRBV28; d_call: NA
cdr3_aa: CATHQGSGNTEAFF; cdr3_nt: TGTGCTACCCATCAGGGTTCTGGGAACACTGAAGCTTTCTTT; clone_size: NA; j_call: TRBJ1-1; v_call: TRBV12-5; d_call: NA
cdr3_aa: CASSYSGQGTYEQYF; cdr3_nt: TGTGCCAGCAGTTACTCGGGACAGGGGACCTACGAGCAGTACTTC; clone_size: NA; j_call: TRBJ2-7; v_call: TRBV6-5; d_call: TRBD1
cdr3_aa: CASRPTWDRVTDTQYF; cdr3_nt: TGTGCCAGCAGACCTACTTGGGACAGGGTAACAGATACGCAGTATTTT; clone_size: NA; j_call: TRBJ2-3; v_call: TRBV7-8; d_call: TRBD1
cdr3_aa: CAWSRWDRPTDTQYF; cdr3_nt: TGTGCCTGGAGTAGGTGGGACAGGCCCACAGATACGCAGTATTTT; clone_size: NA; j_call: TRBJ2-3; v_call: TRBV30; d_call: TRBD1
cdr3_aa: CASSSNEGAGELFF; cdr3_nt: TGTGCCAGCAGCTCGAACGAAGGGGCCGGGGAGCTGTTTTTT; clone_size: NA; j_call: TRBJ2-2; v_call: TRBV7-2; d_call: NA
cdr3_aa: CASSPFQGITGNTIYF; cdr3_nt: TGTGCCAGCAGCCCGTTCCAGGGAATAACTGGAAACACCATATATTTT; clone_size: NA; j_call: TRBJ1-3; v_call: TRBV11-2; d_call: NA
cdr3_aa: CVRRPNTGTGGFCEQFF; cdr3_nt: TGTGTCAGAAGGCCAAATACCGGGACAGGGGGCTTTTGTGAGCAGTTCTTC; clone_size: once; j_call: TRBJ2-1; v_call: TRBV7-5; d_call: NA
cdr3_aa: CASSEGTGGDTQYF; cdr3_nt: TGTGCCAGCAGTGAAGGGACAGGGGGAGATACGCAGTATTTT; clone_size: NA; j_call: TRBJ2-3; v_call: TRBV25-1; d_call: TRBD1
cdr3_aa: CASSRQSTGYEQYF; cdr3_nt: TGTGCCAGCAGCCGACAGTCGACCGGGTACGAGCAGTACTTC; clone_size: NA; j_call: TRBJ2-7; v_call: TRBV6-6; d_call: NA
cdr3_aa: CASSPEQENEKLFF; cdr3_nt: TGTGCCAGCAGCCCCGAACAGGAGAATGAAAAACTGTTTTTT; clone_size: NA; j_call: TRBJ1-4; v_call: TRBV7-6; d_call: NA
cdr3_aa: CASSQTGADEQYF; cdr3_nt: TGTGCCAGTAGTCAAACAGGGGCCGACGAGCAGTACTTC; clone_size: NA; j_call: TRBJ2-7; v_call: TRBV19; d_call: TRBD1
cdr3_aa: CASSLERGLWETQYF; cdr3_nt: TGCGCCAGCAGCTTGGAAAGGGGGCTTTGGGAGACCCAGTACTTC; clone_size: NA; j_call: TRBJ2-5; v_call: TRBV5-1; d_call: TRBD1
cdr3_aa: CASSPAGRYEQYF; cdr3_nt: TGCGCCAGCAGCCCGGCGGGGAGGTACGAGCAGTACTTC; clone_size: NA; j_call: TRBJ2-7; v_call: TRBV5-1; d_call: NA
cdr3_aa: CASSEYPDSNYGYTF; cdr3_nt: TGTGCCAGCAGTGAGTATCCGGACTCTAACTATGGCTACACCTTC; clone_size: NA; j_call: TRBJ1-2; v_call: TRBV6-1; d_call: NA
cdr3_aa: CASSFLAAEAFF; cdr3_nt: TGTGCCAGCAGCTTTTTAGCAGCTGAAGCTTTCTTT; clone_size: once; j_call: TRBJ1-1; v_call: TRBV11-2; d_call: NA
cdr3_aa: CASSMIPPRRMDRGGEKLFF; cdr3_nt: TGTGCCAGCAGCATGATTCCCCCGAGGAGGATGGACAGGGGAGGTGAAAAACTGTTTTTT; clone_size: once; j_call: TRBJ1-4; v_call: TRBV21-1; d_call: NA
cdr3_aa: CAWSVGRALPMNTEAFF; cdr3_nt: TGTGCCTGGAGTGTAGGCAGGGCCCTACCCATGAACACTGAAGCTTTCTTT; clone_size: NA; j_call: TRBJ1-1; v_call: TRBV30; d_call: NA
cdr3_aa: CASSSGLAGDEQYF; cdr3_nt: TGCGCCAGCAGCTCGGGACTAGCGGGAGACGAGCAGTACTTC; clone_size: NA; j_call: TRBJ2-7; v_call: TRBV5-1; d_call: TRBD2
cdr3_aa: CSVEGPRNTEAFF; cdr3_nt: TGCAGCGTTGAAGGTCCTAGAAACACTGAAGCTTTCTTT; clone_size: NA; j_call: TRBJ1-1; v_call: TRBV29-1; d_call: NA
cdr3_aa: CASSLSEGALYEQYF; cdr3_nt: TGTGCCAGCAGCTTGTCCGAGGGGGCTCTCTACGAGCAGTACTTC; clone_size: NA; j_call: TRBJ2-7; v_call: TRBV5-4; d_call: TRBD1
cdr3_aa: CASSYLGDTQYF; cdr3_nt: TGTGCCAGCAGTTACCTCGGAGATACGCAGTATTTT; clone_size: NA; j_call: TRBJ2-3; v_call: TRBV6-5; d_call: NA
cdr3_aa: CASTSYRPKGGNEQFF; cdr3_nt: TGTGCCAGTACCTCATACCGGCCGAAGGGGGGGAATGAGCAGTTCTTC; clone_size: NA; j_call: TRBJ2-1; v_call: TRBV19; d_call: NA
cdr3_aa: CASSLTSGTIDF; cdr3_nt: TGTGCCAGCAGCTTGACTAGCGGGACCATAGACTTC; clone_size: once; j_call: TRBJ2-7; v_call: TRBV5-4; d_call: TRBD2
cdr3_aa: CASSLAPGLGTNEQFF; cdr3_nt: TGTGCCAGCAGCTTAGCTCCGGGACTGGGGACCAATGAGCAGTTCTTC; clone_size: NA; j_call: TRBJ2-1; v_call: TRBV11-2; d_call: NA
cdr3_aa: CASSLDSGGALYNEQFF; cdr3_nt: TGTGCCAGCAGCTTGGATAGCGGAGGGGCCTTGTACAATGAGCAGTTCTTC; clone_size: NA; j_call: TRBJ2-1; v_call: TRBV5-4; d_call: NA
cdr3_aa: CASSLAASDYGYTF; cdr3_nt: TGTGCCAGCAGCTTGGCTGCGTCCGACTATGGCTACACCTTC; clone_size: NA; j_call: TRBJ1-2; v_call: TRBV5-4; d_call: NA
cdr3_aa: CASSLGGRTEAFF; cdr3_nt: TGTGCCAGCAGCTTGGGGGGGCGAACTGAAGCTTTCTTT; clone_size: NA; j_call: TRBJ1-1; v_call: TRBV5-4; d_call: NA
cdr3_aa: CATQGSNSNQPQHF; cdr3_nt: TGTGCCACCCAGGGATCCAATAGCAATCAGCCCCAGCATTTT; clone_size: NA; j_call: TRBJ1-5; v_call: TRBV10-3; d_call: NA
cdr3_aa: CASRGTSDTQYF; cdr3_nt: TGTGCCAGCAGGGGGACATCCGATACGCAGTATTTT; clone_size: NA; j_call: TRBJ2-3; v_call: TRBV6-5; d_call: NA
cdr3_aa: CASSSPTGAEYEQYF; cdr3_nt: TGTGCCAGCAGCTCCCCGACAGGGGCAGAGTACGAGCAGTACTTC; clone_size: NA; j_call: TRBJ2-7; v_call: TRBV7-6; d_call: TRBD1
cdr3_aa: CSVESDASYNEQFF; cdr3_nt: TGCAGCGTTGAAAGCGATGCATCTTACAATGAGCAGTTCTTC; clone_size: NA; j_call: TRBJ2-1; v_call: TRBV29-1; d_call: NA
cdr3_aa: CASSLAGRRNYGYTF; cdr3_nt: TGTGCCAGCAGCTTGGCCGGCAGGCGTAACTATGGCTACACCTTC; clone_size: NA; j_call: TRBJ1-2; v_call: TRBV5-4; d_call: NA
cdr3_aa: CASHQGERGGDTQYF; cdr3_nt: TGCGCCAGCCATCAAGGGGAGCGGGGGGGCGATACGCAGTATTTT; clone_size: NA; j_call: TRBJ2-3; v_call: TRBV4-1; d_call: TRBD2
cdr3_aa: CASKMLGGASYEQYF; cdr3_nt: TGTGCCAGCAAGATGTTGGGGGGGGCCTCCTACGAGCAGTACTTC; clone_size: NA; j_call: TRBJ2-7; v_call: TRBV27; d_call: NA
cdr3_aa: CACRQGSGTDTQYF; cdr3_nt: TGTGCCTGCCGACAGGGGAGTGGCACAGATACGCAGTATTTT; clone_size: NA; j_call: TRBJ2-3; v_call: TRBV30; d_call: TRBD1
cdr3_aa: CASSLGGQGMAEAFF; cdr3_nt: TGTGCCAGCAGCTTAGGGGGACAGGGAATGGCTGAAGCTTTCTTT; clone_size: once; j_call: TRBJ1-1; v_call: TRBV11-3; d_call: TRBD1